This T cell receptor (beta chain) was recovered during a study of Graves' ophthalmopathy and Graves' hyperthyroidism. Study conclusions and caveats: The model forecast ophthalmopathy progression, reaching 70.59% sensitivity and 72.22% specificity.

Under 3 months in duration, the ophthalmopathy in affected donors had moderate-to-severe activity, CAS ≥3 and NOSPECS ≥4. PBMCs were isolated from an approximately 10 ml sample of fresh peripheral blood. For repertoire sequencing, the TCR beta CDR3 regions were amplified from RNA transcripts. An opening RT-PCR round employed HTBI primers and preceded a second-round multiplex PCR. One entry per CDR3 protein, called by TCRdb with MiXCR from the multiplex PCR reads. The sample consists of 300,000 or so distinct CDR3 sequences, roughly a sixth of them appearing once. This clonotype has a count of ten or more. Its antigen is still unknown. This CDR3 contains 14 residues. Germline CDR1 is SGHAT and CDR2 is FQNNGV. Deletions cut 5 bases from V and 5 bases from J, with 15 bases between.

The receptor's source is an adult man with Graves' ophthalmopathy. The sample was peripheral blood. V and J are TRBV11-2 and TRBJ2-5; possibly TRBD2 for D (5 bases). As DNA, the CDR3 is TGTGCCAGCAGCCCCCCGGGATCCTGGGAGACCCAGTACTTC. Translating gives CASSPPGSWETQYF. The whole variable domain, filled in from reference TRBV11-2 and TRBJ2-5, reads EAGVAQSPRYKIIEKRQSVAFWCNPISGHATLYWYQQILGQGPKLLIQFQNNGVVDDSQLPKDRFSAERLKGVDSTLKIQPAKLEDSAVYLCASSPPGSWETQYFGPGTRLLVL.